These 12 T cell receptor beta chains came from one sample sequenced in a study of T cells in Graves' hyperthyroidism and ophthalmopathy. Amplification of TCR beta CDR3 regions was performed using RNA transcripts as template. The HTBI set primed first-round TCR CDR3 RT-PCR. Each CDR3 protein gets one entry after TCRdb re-called the multiplex PCR reads with MiXCR. The sample includes about 400,000 distinct CDR3 sequences, roughly 13% of them seen just once. The sequenced material came from blood. The receptor set was obtained from a woman aged 18 to 35 with Graves' hyperthyroidism.

This clonotype was counted a single time. The rearrangement uses TRBV29-1 and TRBJ2-3, with a possible D match to TRBD1 (6 bases). V was clipped by 0 bases and J by 3 bases, with 16 bases between them. The CDR3 is 16 residues long. The germline CDR1 and CDR2 sequences are SQVTM and ANQGSEA. The CDR3 DNA reads TGCAGCGTTGAAGACCGCCATGGGGGCAGGACAGATACGCAGTATTTT. Its translation: CSVEDRHGGRTDTQYF.

V gene TRBV7-3 combines with J gene TRBJ2-2; D call uncertain. The germline V gene encodes CDR1 SGHTA and CDR2 FQGTGA. V was pared by 7 bases and J by 5 bases, with 14 bases between. The CDR3 is made up of 14 amino acids. CDR3 in amino acids: CASKSSTLTGELFF. The CDR3 DNA sequence: TGTGCCAGCAAATCATCGACGCTGACCGGGGAGCTGTTTTTT.

About this clonotype: A clone one base away is much larger, so this may be a read error. The chain uses TRBV19 and TRBJ2-7; 9 bases map to TRBD1. CDR1 and CDR2 from the germline V gene are LNHDA and SQIVND (reference sequence). The CDR3 is 16 amino acids. Germline trimming cut 5 bases from V and 0 bases from J; bases unmatched to any gene: 8. CDR3 nucleotides: TGTGCCAGTAGTCCGGGACAGGGATCGGGCTCCTACGAGCAGTACTTC. Translation: CASSPGQGSGSYEQYF.

About this clonotype itself: One junction end does not reproduce the germline sequence, and a read error may be involved. This chain connects TRBV7-6 to TRBJ2-7, with 10 bases matching TRBD1. From germline, CDR1 is SGHVS and CDR2 FNYEAQ. CDR3 length: 17 residues. The DNA of the CDR3 is TGTGTCAGCAGCTTGTTCACGGGACAGGGGAGCTCCTACGAGCAGTACTTC. This translates into CVSSLFTGQGSSYEQYF.

This clonotype was seen at least ten times. V gene TRBV7-8 combines with J gene TRBJ2-3; 8 bases fit TRBD2. Germline V gives CDR1 SGHVS, CDR2 FQNEAQ. CDR3 size: 20 residues. With 5 bases clipped from V and 6 bases from J, the junction kept 25 bases outside the gene matches. Here the CDR3 DNA reads TGTGCCAGCAGCCCCGGGTTTCGGATTGTGGGGACTAGAAGAAAGGATACGCAGTATTTT. It yields the protein CASSPGFRIVGTRRKDTQYF. Drawing the rest from reference TRBV7-8 and TRBJ2-3, the complete variable domain is GAGVSQSPRYKVAKRGQDVALRCDPISGHVSLFWYQQALGQGPEFLTYFQNEAQLDKSGLPSDRFFAERPEGSVSTLKIQRTQQEDSAVYLCASSPGFRIVGTRRKDTQYFGPGTRLTVL.

This sequence joins TRBV7-9 and TRBJ2-7, with D maybe TRBD1 (5 bases). The CDR3 consists of 14 residues. Germline CDR1 and CDR2: SEHNR and FQNEAQ (reference sequence). The V end was cut by 5 bases, the J end by 3 bases, with 14 bases between. The CDR3 sequence is CASSILDTYYEQYF. The CDR3 bases are TGTGCCAGCAGCATATTGGACACCTACTACGAGCAGTACTTC.

The table lists this clonotype with a few counts. The chain is built from TRBV6-1 and TRBJ1-5; TRBD1 matches 9 bases. V gave up 5 bases and J gave up 0 bases; unmatched junction bases: 11. Germline V CDR1 and CDR2: MNHNS, SASEGT. CDR3 length equals 18 residues. The CDR3 coding sequence is TGTGCCAGCAGTCCAGGGACAGGGTTCGAGTATAGCAATCAGCCCCAGCATTTT. Protein sequence: CASSPGTGFEYSNQPQHF.

The chain combines TRBV30 with TRBJ1-5; maybe TRBD1 (6 bases). The V gene lost 3 bases and the J gene lost 5 bases, with 11 bases spanning the gap. This CDR3 is built from 13 residues. Germline values: CDR1 GTSNPN, CDR2 SVGIG (reference sequence). CDR3 region: CAWSRDNDQPQHF. The CDR3 DNA follows: TGTGCCTGGAGCCGGGACAACGATCAGCCCCAGCATTTT.

The chain is built from TRBV4-3 and TRBJ2-7; a weak D match, TRBD2 (5 bases). The germline V gene has CDR1 LGHNA and CDR2 YSLEER. Trimming stripped 0 bases from V and 3 bases from J, with 9 bases between. The CDR3 is made up of 14 amino acids. The CDR3 DNA is TGCGCCAGCAGCCAAGATTTTGAGGGCTACGAGCAGTACTTC. Protein: CASSQDFEGYEQYF.

This clonotype was observed at least ten times. The genes are TRBV29-1 and TRBJ1-2; TRBD1 agrees at 8 bases. The V segment lost 4 bases and the J segment 4 bases; nucleotides outside the gene matches: 5. The CDR3 runs to 13 residues. CDR1 is SQVTM and CDR2 is ANQGSEA in the germline V gene. The DNA for the CDR3 is TGCAGCGTTGGACAGGGGAAGTTCTATGGCTACACCTTC. As protein: CSVGQGKFYGYTF.

The chain employs TRBV20-1 and TRBJ2-3; no clear D. Germline V gene sequence: CDR1 DFQATT, CDR2 SNEGSKA (reference sequence). This CDR3 has 15 amino acids. V gave up 1 base and J gave up 1 base, with 12 bases separating them. In DNA, the CDR3 is TGCAGTGCTAGAGCTTTTAGTGTAGGCACAGATACGCAGTATTTT. Residues: CSARAFSVGTDTQYF.

This clonotype was seen at least ten times. V gene TRBV11-2 combines with J gene TRBJ2-1; 8 bases match TRBD2. Germline V CDR1 and CDR2: SGHAT, FQNNGV. V shed 2 bases, J shed 8 bases, and the junction held 11 bases outside the gene matches. The CDR3 has 16 amino acids. CDR3 amino acids: CASSLRPGLVGDEQFF. CDR3 coding DNA: TGTGCCAGCAGCTTACGACCGGGACTAGTGGGGGATGAGCAGTTCTTC.